Below, 17 T cell receptor beta chains from the same sample are listed, as sequenced in a study of beta chain features in type 1 diabetes. The sequenced template was cDNA made from the entire isolated RNA. Clones were sequenced by immunoSEQ multiplex PCR, and TCRdb holds only the in-frame ones, with some missing. This sample carries roughly 180,000 clones, 13% of them seen once, and the ten largest clones take about 0.58%. The specimen was central memory CD4+ T cells from blood. Receptors were obtained from a woman younger than 30 in good health.

This CDR3 is CASSRSGTTGELFF. The CDR3 coding sequence is TGTGCCAGCAGCCGTAGCGGGACGACCGGGGAGCTGTTTTTT. The V and J genes are TRBV25-1 and TRBJ2-2; TRBD2 matches at 8 bases. Germline V gene sequence: CDR1 MGHDK, CDR2 SYGVNS. The CDR3 runs to 14 residues. The trim removed 6 bases at V and 5 bases at J, leaving 5 bases unmatched.

The J gene is TRBJ1-1, the V gene TRBV30; D gene uncertain. The CDR3 contains 14 residues. The germline V gene has CDR1 GTSNPN and CDR2 SVGIG (reference sequence). V dropped 3 bases and J dropped 4 bases, with 15 bases sitting between them. For the CDR3, the DNA is TGTGCCTGGAGGAGAATCCTTGGCGGCACTGAAGCTTTCTTT. This codes for CAWRRILGGTEAFF.

This clone was observed a handful of times. The chain uses TRBV29-1 and TRBJ2-1; 10 bases align to TRBD2. Germline V lookup: CDR1 SQVTM, CDR2 ANQGSEA. CDR3 length: 15 residues. Germline trimming cut 7 bases from V and 9 bases from J; bases unmatched to any gene: 15. CDR3 sequence reads: CSAEQREGPSGEQFF. CDR3 nucleotide sequence: TGCAGCGCCGAACAGCGGGAGGGCCCCAGTGGTGAGCAGTTCTTC.

This clone was picked up a small number of times. The CDR3 region is CASSLALGGGSTDTQYF. CDR3 bases: TGTGCCAGCAGCTTAGCCCTTGGCGGGGGTAGCACAGATACGCAGTATTTT. The rearrangement links TRBV11-2 to TRBJ2-3, with TRBD2 identical over 7 bases. In germline, CDR1 is SGHAT, CDR2 FQNNGV. The CDR3 runs to 17 residues. V gave up 1 base and J gave up 0 bases; unmatched junction bases: 7.

This clone was seen more than once but under ten times. This chain links TRBV2 with TRBJ2-7; 9 nucleotides agree with TRBD1. CDR1 SNHLY and CDR2 FYNNEI come from the germline V gene. The CDR3 is 15 amino acids. The J segment lost 3 bases and the V segment lost 2 bases, leaving 5 bases of the junction unmatched. The CDR3 DNA is TGTGCCAGCAGTGAATACAGGACAGGGGACTACGAGCAGTACTTC. This encodes CASSEYRTGDYEQYF.

The V call is TRBV5-4, the J call TRBJ2-1; TRBD2 matches at 7 bases. Germline-derived CDR1 and CDR2 are SGHNT and YYREEE (reference sequence). The V gene end was trimmed by 0 bases and the J gene end by 2 bases; junction bases not matched to a gene: 8. CDR3 size: 17 residues. This CDR3 reads CASSLGDGAGTYNEQFF. The CDR3 DNA reads TGTGCCAGCAGCTTGGGCGACGGAGCGGGGACCTACAATGAGCAGTTCTTC.

The chain couples TRBV25-1 to TRBJ2-7; TRBD2 agrees at 8 bases. Germline V gives CDR1 MGHDK, CDR2 SYGVNS. CDR3 size: 15 residues. The V gene end was trimmed by 4 bases and the J gene end by 7 bases; junction bases not matched to a gene: 12. Here the CDR3 reads CASSAPTSASGEQYF. The CDR3 DNA sequence: TGTGCCAGCAGTGCCCCGACTAGCGCCTCGGGAGAGCAGTACTTC.

This clone has just a few counts. The V gene is TRBV4-2, the J gene TRBJ1-4; TRBD1 matches 10 bases. Germline V CDR1 and CDR2: LGHNA, YNFKEQ. The CDR3 is 15 amino acids. J gave up 8 bases and V 4 bases, and 7 bases lay outside the gene matches. In DNA form, the CDR3 reads TGTGCCAGCAGCCGTCAGACAGGGGGCGGCGAAAAACTGTTTTTT. This codes for CASSRQTGGGEKLFF.

This clone was seen more than once but under ten times. This sequence joins TRBV10-3 and TRBJ1-1; 9 nucleotides match TRBD1. Per germline, CDR1 ENHRY and CDR2 SYGVKD. The CDR3 loop spans 13 amino acids. V was pared by 8 bases and J by 6 bases, with 7 bases of the junction left unmatched. CDR3 loop: CAIGGQGKAEAFF. CDR3 bases: TGTGCCATCGGGGGACAGGGCAAGGCTGAAGCTTTCTTT.

This clone turned up a few times. This rearrangement joins TRBV5-1 to TRBJ2-1; TRBD2 matches at 12 bases. Germline CDR1 reads SGHRS; CDR2 reads YFSETQ. This CDR3 region has 22 residues. V shed 0 bases, J shed 0 bases, and the junction held 16 bases outside the gene matches. CDR3 DNA sequence: TGCGCCAGCAGCTTGGGGGTGCCCGGGACTAGCGGGCCGGTGAGCTCCTACAATGAGCAGTTCTTC. It yields the protein CASSLGVPGTSGPVSSYNEQFF.

There are a few counts of this clone. A read error may account for a junction end that differs from germline. The rearrangement uses TRBV19 and TRBJ1-5; no definite D call. Germline-derived CDR1 and CDR2 are LNHDA and SQIVND (reference sequence). This CDR3 spans 11 amino acids. In DNA form, the CDR3 reads TGTGCCAGTAGTGCCGGACTCCACGGGGTTTTT. Protein sequence: CASSAGLHGVF.

In this sample, this clone turned up once. The chain links TRBV6-1 to TRBJ1-5; possible D gene TRBD1, 5 bases. Germline V CDR1 and CDR2: MNHNS, SASEGT. The CDR3 has 15 amino acids. Trimming cost V 2 bases and J 6 bases, with 14 bases left between them. In DNA form, the CDR3 reads TGTGCCAGCAGTGAATCAACAGGTAGGGGTCAGCCCCAGCATTTT. It codes for CASSESTGRGQPQHF.

There are a few counts of this clone. V gene TRBV7-2 combines with J gene TRBJ1-1, with a tentative D call TRBD1 (6 bases). The V gene's germline CDR1 is SGHTA and CDR2 FQGNSA. V was shortened by 7 bases and J by 11 bases, with 14 bases between the two germline ends. CDR3 length: 11 amino acids. The CDR3 DNA reads as TGTGCCAGCACCACGGGACAAGTGGCTTTCTTT. It specifies CASTTGQVAFF.

The J gene is TRBJ2-5, the V gene TRBV19; D uncertain. From germline, CDR1 is LNHDA and CDR2 SQIVND (reference sequence). CDR3 length: 13 residues. Deletions cut 4 bases from V and 2 bases from J, with 8 bases between. CDR3 bases: TGTGCCAGTAGTAATCACAGACAAGAGACCCAGTACTTC. It encodes CASSNHRQETQYF.

The chain links TRBV7-2 to TRBJ2-3; 7 bases are shared with TRBD2. Germline lookup yields CDR1 SGHTA and CDR2 FQGNSA. V trimming: 4 bases; J trimming: 0 bases; junction bases outside the gene matches: 7. The CDR3 is 16 amino acids. The CDR3 reads CASSSRTRASTDTQYF. The CDR3 nucleotides read TGTGCCAGCAGCTCCCGGACTAGGGCTAGCACAGATACGCAGTATTTT.

This clone was picked up a small number of times. The V call is TRBV6-5, the J call TRBJ1-2, with D perhaps TRBD1 (5 bases). The CDR3 runs to 16 residues. V shed 0 bases and J shed 4 bases, with 15 bases lying between them. Per germline, CDR1 MNHEY and CDR2 SVGAGI. The CDR3 loop is CASSYSSGAMSYGYTF. As DNA, the CDR3 is TGTGCCAGCAGTTACTCGAGTGGGGCGATGAGCTATGGCTACACCTTC.

J is TRBJ1-4 and V is TRBV9, with D possibly TRBD1 on 5 matching bases. Trimming took 4 bases from V and 2 from J, leaving 12 bases between them. This CDR3 region has 15 residues. Germline assignment: CDR1 SGDLS and CDR2 YYNGEE. CDR3 amino acids: CASSPRQNTNEKLFF. The CDR3 bases are TGTGCCAGCAGCCCTAGACAGAATACTAATGAAAAACTGTTTTTT.